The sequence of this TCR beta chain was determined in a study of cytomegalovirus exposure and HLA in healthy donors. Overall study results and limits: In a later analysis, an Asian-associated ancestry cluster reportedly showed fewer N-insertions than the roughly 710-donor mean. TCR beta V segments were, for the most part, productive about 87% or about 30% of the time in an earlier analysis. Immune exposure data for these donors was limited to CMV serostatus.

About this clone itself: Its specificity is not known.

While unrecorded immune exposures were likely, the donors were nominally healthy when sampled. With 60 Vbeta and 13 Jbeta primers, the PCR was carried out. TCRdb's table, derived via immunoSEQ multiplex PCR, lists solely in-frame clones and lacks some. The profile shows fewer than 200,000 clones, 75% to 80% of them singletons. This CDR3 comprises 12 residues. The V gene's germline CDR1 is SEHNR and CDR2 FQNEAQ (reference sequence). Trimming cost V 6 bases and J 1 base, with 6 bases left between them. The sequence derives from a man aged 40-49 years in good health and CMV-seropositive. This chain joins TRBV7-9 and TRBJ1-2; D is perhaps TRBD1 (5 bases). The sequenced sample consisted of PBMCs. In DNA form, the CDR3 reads TGTGCCAGCAGGCAGGGTAACTATGGCTACACCTTC. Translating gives CASRQGNYGYTF.